This TCR beta chain is drawn from a study of beta chain features in type 1 diabetes. The germline V gene has CDR1 GTSNPN and CDR2 SVGIG (reference sequence). The CDR3 consists of 14 residues. Reverse transcription of all isolated RNA meant that expressed TCRB transcripts were sequenced. The method was immunoSEQ multiplex PCR; TCRdb's version includes in-frame clones alone and lacks a portion of them. The sample contains around 250,000 clones, about 26% of which appear only once. There are a few counts of this clone. The junction departs from the called germline gene at one end, perhaps through a read error.

The clonotype comes from a man aged 25-45 years in good health. The chain recombines TRBV30 with TRBJ1-2; possible D gene TRBD1, 6 bases. The sample consisted of central memory CD4+ T cells from blood. In DNA form, the CDR3 reads TGTTCCTGGAGGGCAACAGGGAGAACCTATGGCTACACCTTC. Encoded protein: CSWRATGRTYGYTF.